Here is one TCR beta chain with its context. The antigen it binds to is not known. Nothing much larger sits one base from this clone, and base qualities are not available. The library relied on the immunoSEQ multiplex PCR assay. Alongside multiparametric flow cytometry, deep sequencing of rearranged TCR beta loci was used to profile the T cell repertoires. As stored in TCRdb, this immuneACCESS dataset retains in-frame rearrangements with V and J assigned. A fraction of the clones does not appear; measured against another copy, unresolved V genes explain less than half of the discrepancy, and the remainder lacks a known reason. This sample gives roughly 41,000 clones in total; about 83% of them show up just once. The leading ten clones occupy approximately 3% of the sample. This record belongs to a study of lymphopenia after photon versus proton radiotherapy (dated by TCRdb to the late 2010s). With respect to the entire study: The study compared the immunological effects of photon versus proton radiation therapy in patients with gastrointestinal tumors who developed high-grade lymphopenia. The cohort included about 18 patients with gastrointestinal tumors who developed lymphopenia after receiving either photon or proton therapy. The goal of the study was to characterize the differences between the two radiation modalities in how they affect the immune system. Overall study outcomes, separate from this receptor: Across the cohort, among patients who died, a greater drop in TCR diversity after the nadir was inversely correlated with overall survival time. After the lymphocyte count nadir, oligoclonal expansion, especially of CD8+ Temra cells, was observed in photon-treated repertoires, and the drop in diversity was driven by this expansion. During treatment, patients who received proton therapy stayed relatively stable, whereas patients who received photon therapy lost naive T cells and TCR diversity and gained effector/memory populations. The authors looked at the survival association only in patients who died, and they framed better survival with proton therapy as a possibility rather than a demonstrated result.

The trim is 2 bases for V and 4 bases for J, with a gap of 6 bases between the germline ends. Its CDR3 holds 13 amino acids, cysteine through phenylalanine. Solely the CDR3 DNA is kept, with 39 bases framed from the first base. The germline V gene yields MNHEY for CDR1 and SVGAGI for CDR2. The TCR originated in a middle-aged man with gastric cancer. The sample in question was peripheral blood, obtained from a patient treated with photon-based radiotherapy. The V and J segments used are TRBV6-5 and TRBJ1-5; too little of a D gene remains to name it. The CDR3 corresponds to CASSYRENQPQHF. The DNA sequence follows: TGTGCCAGCAGTTACAGGGAAAATCAGCCCCAGCATTTT.